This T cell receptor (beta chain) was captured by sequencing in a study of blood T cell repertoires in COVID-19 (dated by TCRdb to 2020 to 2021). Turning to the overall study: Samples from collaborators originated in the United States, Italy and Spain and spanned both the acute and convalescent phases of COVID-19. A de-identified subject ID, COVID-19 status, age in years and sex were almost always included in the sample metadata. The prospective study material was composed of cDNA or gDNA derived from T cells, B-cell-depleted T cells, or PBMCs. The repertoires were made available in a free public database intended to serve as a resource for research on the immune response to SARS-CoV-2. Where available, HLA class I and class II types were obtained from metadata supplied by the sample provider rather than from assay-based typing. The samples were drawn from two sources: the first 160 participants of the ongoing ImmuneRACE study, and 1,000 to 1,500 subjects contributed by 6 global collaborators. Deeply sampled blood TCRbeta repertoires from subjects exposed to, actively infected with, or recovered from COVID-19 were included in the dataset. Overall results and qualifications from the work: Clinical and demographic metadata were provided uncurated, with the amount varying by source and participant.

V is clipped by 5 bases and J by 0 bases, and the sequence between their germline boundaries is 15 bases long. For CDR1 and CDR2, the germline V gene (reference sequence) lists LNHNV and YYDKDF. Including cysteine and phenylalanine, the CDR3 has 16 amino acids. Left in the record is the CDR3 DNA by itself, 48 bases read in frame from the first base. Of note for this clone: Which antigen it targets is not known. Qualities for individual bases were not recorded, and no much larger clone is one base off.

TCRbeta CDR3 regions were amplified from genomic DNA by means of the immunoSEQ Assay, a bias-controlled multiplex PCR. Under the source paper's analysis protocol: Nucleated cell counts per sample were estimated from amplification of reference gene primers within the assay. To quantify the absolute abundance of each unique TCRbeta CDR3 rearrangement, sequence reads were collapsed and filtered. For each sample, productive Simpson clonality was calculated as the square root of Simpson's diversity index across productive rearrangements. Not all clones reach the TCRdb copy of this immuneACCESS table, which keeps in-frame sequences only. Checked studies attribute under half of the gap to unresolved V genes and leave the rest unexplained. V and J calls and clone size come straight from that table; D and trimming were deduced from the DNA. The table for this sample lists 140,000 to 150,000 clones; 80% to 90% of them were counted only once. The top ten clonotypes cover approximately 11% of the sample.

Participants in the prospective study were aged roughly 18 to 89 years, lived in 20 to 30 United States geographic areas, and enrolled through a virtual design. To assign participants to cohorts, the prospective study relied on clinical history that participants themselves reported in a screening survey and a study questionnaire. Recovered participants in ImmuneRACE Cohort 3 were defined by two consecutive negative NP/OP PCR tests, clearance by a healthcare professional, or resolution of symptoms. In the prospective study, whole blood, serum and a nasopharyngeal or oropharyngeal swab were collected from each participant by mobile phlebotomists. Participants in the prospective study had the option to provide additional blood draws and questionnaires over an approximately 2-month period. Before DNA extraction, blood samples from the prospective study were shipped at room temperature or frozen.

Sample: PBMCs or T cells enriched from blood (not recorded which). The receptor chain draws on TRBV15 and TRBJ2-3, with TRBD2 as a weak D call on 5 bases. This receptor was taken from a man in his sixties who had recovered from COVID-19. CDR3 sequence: CATSPGFRTSTDTQYF. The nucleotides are TGTGCCACCAGCCCCGGGTTTAGGACTAGCACAGATACGCAGTATTTT.